Below, 5 T cell receptor beta chains from the same sample are listed, as sequenced in a study of blood T cell repertoires in COVID-19. Sequencing was performed with immunoSEQ multiplex PCR; in TCRdb, only in-frame clones are kept and a portion is missing. The sample records some 200,000 clones, about 79% being singletons. The sequenced sample was peripheral blood. These receptors all stem from a woman between 65 and 79 years old with acute or convalescent COVID-19.

This clone has only a few counts. CDR3 sequence reads: CASAGTGLYEQYF. The CDR3 DNA reads TGTGCCAGCGCCGGGACAGGTCTCTACGAGCAGTACTTC. The chain carries TRBV2 and TRBJ2-7, with 8 bases identical to TRBD1. Germline CDR1 SNHLY, CDR2 FYNNEI. The CDR3 contains 13 residues. V was pared by 8 bases and J by 3 bases, with 6 bases of the junction left unmatched.

The chain couples TRBV7-8 to TRBJ2-1, with no clear D. The V gene lost 2 bases and the J gene lost 5 bases, with 7 bases spanning the gap. The length of the CDR3 is 13 residues. CDR1 is SGHVS and CDR2 is FQNEAQ in the germline V gene. The CDR3 sequence is CASSLNINNEQFF. CDR3 nucleotides: TGTGCCAGCAGCTTAAACATCAACAATGAGCAGTTCTTC.

V gene TRBV9 combines with J gene TRBJ1-1; D perhaps matches TRBD1 (5 bases). Trimming shortened V by 5 bases and J by 1 base, and 9 bases separated the two germline ends. In germline, CDR1 is SGDLS, CDR2 YYNGEE. This CDR3 has 13 amino acids. CDR3 amino acids: CASSSGANTEAFF. The CDR3 DNA follows: TGTGCCAGCAGTTCTGGGGCGAACACTGAAGCTTTCTTT.

The gene calls are TRBV7-9 and TRBJ1-5, with TRBD1 matching over 9 bases. CDR1 and CDR2 (germline): SEHNR, FQNEAQ (reference sequence). V trimming: 6 bases; J trimming: 7 bases; junction bases outside the gene matches: 13. The CDR3 is made up of 16 amino acids. This CDR3 reads CASSLGGGTGMQPQHF. DNA of the CDR3: TGTGCCAGCAGTTTGGGAGGTGGGACAGGGATGCAGCCCCAGCATTTT.

This clone showed up just once. J is TRBJ1-2 and V is TRBV27, with D possibly TRBD1 on 5 matching bases. The V gene lost 0 bases and the J gene lost 3 bases, with 8 bases spanning the gap. The CDR3 is 14 amino acids. In germline, CDR1 is MNHEY, CDR2 SMNVEV (reference sequence). The CDR3: CASSLSIQDYGYTF. CDR3 DNA: TGTGCCAGCAGTTTATCGATACAGGACTATGGCTACACCTTC.